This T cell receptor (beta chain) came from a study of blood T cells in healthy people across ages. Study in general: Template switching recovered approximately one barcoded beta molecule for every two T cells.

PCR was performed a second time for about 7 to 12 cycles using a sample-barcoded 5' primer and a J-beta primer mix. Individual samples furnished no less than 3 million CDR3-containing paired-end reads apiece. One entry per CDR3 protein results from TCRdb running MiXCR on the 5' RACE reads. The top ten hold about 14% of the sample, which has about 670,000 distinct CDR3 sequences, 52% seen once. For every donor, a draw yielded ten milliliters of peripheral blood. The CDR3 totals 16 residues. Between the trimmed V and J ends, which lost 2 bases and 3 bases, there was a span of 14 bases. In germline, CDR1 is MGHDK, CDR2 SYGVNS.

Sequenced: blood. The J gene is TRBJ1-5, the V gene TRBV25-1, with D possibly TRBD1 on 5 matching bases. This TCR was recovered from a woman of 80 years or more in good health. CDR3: CASSERGGGNNQPQHF. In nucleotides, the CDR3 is TGTGCCAGCAGTGAAAGGGGCGGGGGGAACAATCAGCCCCAGCATTTT.